Below are 2 T cell receptor beta chains sequenced from a single sample in a study of OX40 agonist ivuxolimab in advanced cancers. The library was produced with the immunoSEQ multiplex PCR assay. TCRdb holds this immuneACCESS table with in-frame rearrangements only. Some clones are missing; in checked studies, unresolved V genes explain under half, and the rest has no known cause. The sample includes over 60,000 clones, with 85% observed a single time. The ten top clones hold about 4.1% of the sample. This sample comprised CD4+ or CD8+ T cells sorted from blood, obtained in a trial of the OX40 agonist ivuxolimab. The receptors stem from an adult with an advanced solid tumor such as melanoma, head and neck, liver or kidney cancer.

This rearrangement joins TRBV30 to TRBJ1-4, with 7 bases fitting TRBD1. The CDR3 consists of 14 residues. Germline V gene data show CDR1 as GTSNPN and CDR2 as SVGIG (reference sequence). V shed 0 bases and J 2 bases; nucleotides not matched to a gene: 0. CDR3: CAWSVQGTNEKLFF. DNA for the CDR3: TGTGCCTGGAGTGTACAGGGGACTAATGAAAAACTGTTTTTT.

The chain uses TRBV30 and TRBJ2-7; D is possibly TRBD1 (6 bases). Germline V gene data show CDR1 as GTSNPN and CDR2 as SVGIG (reference sequence). This CDR3 is 14 amino acids long. The V end was cut by 0 bases, the J end by 3 bases, with 12 bases between. This chain's CDR3 is CAWSVSRTVYEQYF. The CDR3 DNA reads as TGTGCCTGGAGTGTATCCAGGACAGTCTACGAGCAGTACTTC.